A selection of T cell receptor beta chains follows, all from one sample in a study of T cell responses to AZD1222 COVID-19 vaccine. Sequenced by immunoSEQ multiplex PCR; TCRdb stores in-frame clones only, minus some. The table has under 150,000 clones, about 92% seen once. The input for sequencing was peripheral blood, taken on day 0 of AZD1222 vaccination. The receptors come from an adult in good health. Each CDR3 is given with its conserved first and last residue. Each record gives: V gene, D gene, clone size, J gene, CDR3 DNA, CDR3 protein. A D gene is named only where the DNA matches it firmly. Rows may omit the clone size; those that give it use once, few, many or a size class.

>TRBV5-6|.|.|TRBJ1-3
TGTGCCAGCAGCTTGGGCTTCGGCCCTGGAAACACCATATATTTT
CASSLGFGPGNTIYF
>TRBV2|.|.|TRBJ1-1
TGTGCCACCCACCCCGGTCCGAACACTGAAGCTTTCTTT
CATHPGPNTEAFF
>TRBV10-3|.|once|TRBJ1-2
TGTGCCATCAGTGAGACCCTCAGCTATGGCTACACCTTC
CAISETLSYGYTF
>TRBV15|TRBD1|.|TRBJ2-7
TGTGCCACCAGCAGGACAGGGACAAAAGCATACGAGCAGTACTTC
CATSRTGTKAYEQYF
>TRBV4-2|.|.|TRBJ2-1
TGTGCCAGCAGCCAAGTTTCTCCCAATGAGCAGTTCTTC
CASSQVSPNEQFF
>TRBV4-1|.|.|TRBJ2-7
TGCGCCAGCAGCCAAGAGGAGACGTTGGGGGGCAGGATGCGGGAGCAGTACTTC
CASSQEETLGGRMREQYF
>TRBV7-8|.|few|TRBJ2-7
TGTGCCAGCAGCTGGGCCTCCTCGGGCTACGAGCAGTACTTC
CASSWASSGYEQYF
>TRBV7-2|TRBD1|.|TRBJ2-7
TGTGCCAGCAGCTACCCAGGACAGGGGGCCGCCTACGAGCAGTACTTC
CASSYPGQGAAYEQYF
>TRBV7-9|.|once|TRBJ1-1
TGTGCCAGCAGCTGGGGGGGTCCTGAAGCTTTCTTT
CASSWGGPEAFF
>TRBV5-5|.|.|TRBJ2-3
TGTGCCAGCAGCTTGGAAGGTTCGGGGCAGGTTCGGTCAGATACGCAGTATTTT
CASSLEGSGQVRSDTQYF
>TRBV5-1|TRBD2|once|TRBJ2-7
TGCGCCAGCAGCATTGGGACTAGCGGAGCCCAGTACTTC
CASSIGTSGAQYF
>TRBV19|TRBD2|.|TRBJ2-4
TGTGCCAGTAGTATTGAAGGGACTAGCGGGAGGGCAGCCAAAAACATTCAGTACTTC
CASSIEGTSGRAAKNIQYF
>TRBV5-1|TRBD1|.|TRBJ2-7
TGCGCCAGCAGCACCTACAGGGGGCACGACGAGCAGTACTTC
CASSTYRGHDEQYF
>TRBV9|.|.|TRBJ1-6
TGTGCCAGCAGCCCCGAGGGTGGAGATTCACCCCTCCACTTT
CASSPEGGDSPLHF
>TRBV7-8|.|.|TRBJ2-1
TGTGCCAGCAGCCCTTATGGGGGGATGGATGAGCAGTTCTTC
CASSPYGGMDEQFF
>TRBV6-4|TRBD2|once|TRBJ2-7
TGTGCCAGCTATGGGCTAGCGGGAGTCTACGAGCAGTACTTC
CASYGLAGVYEQYF
>TRBV5-4|TRBD2|.|TRBJ2-1
TGTGCCAGCAGCGAAAGCCGGGGACTAGCGTTCCATGAGCAGTTCTTC
CASSESRGLAFHEQFF
>TRBV19|.|.|TRBJ1-5
TGTGCCACCCGCGGGGCGAGTATGGGGTTCAATCAGCCCCAGCATTTT
CATRGASMGFNQPQHF
>TRBV19|.|.|TRBJ2-7
TGTGCCAGTAGTATCGGGGTGCCCTACGAGCAGTACTTC
CASSIGVPYEQYF
>TRBV7-9|TRBD2|few|TRBJ2-2
TGTGCCAGCAGCTTAGGGGCTAGCGGTAACACCGGGGAGCTGTTTTTT
CASSLGASGNTGELFF
>TRBV5-5|.|.|TRBJ1-2
TGTGCCAGCACCCTGGGTGTCCGTATCAGCGCTTCTAACTATGGCTACACCTTC
CASTLGVRISASNYGYTF
>TRBV3-1/TRBV3-2|.|.|TRBJ1-2
TGTGCCAGCAGCCAAGAGGCAGGGAGTTTCTATGGCTACACCTTC
CASSQEAGSFYGYTF
>TRBV5-1|TRBD1|once|TRBJ1-2
TGCGCCAGCAGCTTTACGGACGAAACAGGGGTGTATGGCTACACCTTC
CASSFTDETGVYGYTF
>TRBV9|TRBD1|.|TRBJ2-3
TGTGCCAGCAGCGTCGGACAGGGTACGGGAGATACGCAGTATTTT
CASSVGQGTGDTQYF
>TRBV5-8|.|.|TRBJ1-6
TGTGCCAGCAGCCGGAGGTTCCAGATCCCCCACGAGCCCTTT
CASSRRFQIPHEPF
>TRBV11-2|TRBD1|.|TRBJ2-1
TGTGCCAGCATACGGACAGGGAAGGGTGAGCAGTTCTTC
CASIRTGKGEQFF
>TRBV7-2|TRBD2|.|TRBJ2-1
TGTGCCAGCAGCCTGCGCGGTGGCGGGGGGGGTGAGCAGTTCTTC
CASSLRGGGGGEQFF
>TRBV3-1/TRBV3-2|.|.|TRBJ2-2
TGTGCCAGCAGCCACCAGGGATCCGGGGAGCTGTTTTTT
CASSHQGSGELFF
>TRBV29-1|.|.|TRBJ2-1
TGCAGCGTTGAAGGAACTTCCGACGACAATGAGCAGTTCTTC
CSVEGTSDDNEQFF